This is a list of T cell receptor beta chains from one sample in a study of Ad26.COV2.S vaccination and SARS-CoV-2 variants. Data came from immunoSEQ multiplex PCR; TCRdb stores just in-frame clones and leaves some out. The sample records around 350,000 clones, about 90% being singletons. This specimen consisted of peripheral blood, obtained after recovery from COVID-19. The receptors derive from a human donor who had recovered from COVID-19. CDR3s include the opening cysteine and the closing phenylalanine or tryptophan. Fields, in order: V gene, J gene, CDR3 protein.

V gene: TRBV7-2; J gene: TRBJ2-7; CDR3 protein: CASSLSSGTPGYEQYF
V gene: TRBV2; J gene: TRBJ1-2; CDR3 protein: CASSEPTF
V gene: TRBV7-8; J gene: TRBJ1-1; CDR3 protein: CASSLGQGAGGTEAFF
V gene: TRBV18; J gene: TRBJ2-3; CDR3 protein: CASSPTGTGGTDTQYF
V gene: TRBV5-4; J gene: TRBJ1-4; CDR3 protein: CALGDRGTNEKLFF
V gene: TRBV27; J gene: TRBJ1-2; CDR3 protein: CASSPRQGALYGYTF
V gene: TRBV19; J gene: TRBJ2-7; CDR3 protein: CASRGTGIGEQYF
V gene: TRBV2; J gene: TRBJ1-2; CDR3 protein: CASSVLGGVVYGYTF
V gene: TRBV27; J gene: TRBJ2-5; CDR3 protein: CASSFGAGVPETQYF
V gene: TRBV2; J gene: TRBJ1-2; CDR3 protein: CASSDGDGGRYHGYTF
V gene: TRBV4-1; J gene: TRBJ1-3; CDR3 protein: CASSQKGFYGNTIYF
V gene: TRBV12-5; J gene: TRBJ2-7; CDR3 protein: CASAGGEQYF
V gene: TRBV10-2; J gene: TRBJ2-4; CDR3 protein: CASTGGEGGNIQYF
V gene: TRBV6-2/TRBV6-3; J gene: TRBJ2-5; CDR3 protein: CASSWDSRQETQYF
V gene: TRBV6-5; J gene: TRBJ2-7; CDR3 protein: CATKDVSYEQYF
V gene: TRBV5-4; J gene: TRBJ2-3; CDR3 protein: CASSQQAGGRTDTQYF
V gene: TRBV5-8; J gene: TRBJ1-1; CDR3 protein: CATLTGSGFTEAFF
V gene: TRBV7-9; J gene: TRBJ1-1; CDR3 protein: CASSLSHAEAFF
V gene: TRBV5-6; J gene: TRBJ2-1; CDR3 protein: CASSVTGSRPYNEQFF
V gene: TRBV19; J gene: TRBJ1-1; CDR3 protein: CASRDRYNTEAFF
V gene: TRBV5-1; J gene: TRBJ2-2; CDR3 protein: CASQLTGELFF
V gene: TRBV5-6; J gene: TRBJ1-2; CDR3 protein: CASSFGQMIYGYTF
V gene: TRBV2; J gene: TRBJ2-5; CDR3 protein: CASSEGGETQYF
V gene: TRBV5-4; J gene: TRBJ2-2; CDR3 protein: CASSLVIQRGVTGELFF
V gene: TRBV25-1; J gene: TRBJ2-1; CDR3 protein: CASSENRGQGFNEQFF
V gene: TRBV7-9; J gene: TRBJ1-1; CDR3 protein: CASTQPADITLNTEAFF
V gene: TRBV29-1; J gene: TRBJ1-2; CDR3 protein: CSVSPGPPGHYGYTF
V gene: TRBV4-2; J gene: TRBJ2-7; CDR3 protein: CASSQDAPYEQYF
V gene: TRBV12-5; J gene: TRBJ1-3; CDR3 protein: CASGLGSGGWGNTIYF
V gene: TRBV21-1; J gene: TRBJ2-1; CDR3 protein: CASSKARDSVFNEQFF
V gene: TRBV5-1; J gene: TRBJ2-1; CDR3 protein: CASSLEMASNEQFF
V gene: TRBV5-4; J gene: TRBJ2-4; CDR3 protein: CASSPRGTGDAWVKQYF
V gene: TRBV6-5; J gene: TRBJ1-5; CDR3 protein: CASSQGNQPQHF
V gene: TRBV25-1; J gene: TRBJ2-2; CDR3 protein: CASKGLADTGELFF
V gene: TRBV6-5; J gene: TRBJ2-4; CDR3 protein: CASSRDREWNIQYF
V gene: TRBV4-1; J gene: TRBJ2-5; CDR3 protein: CASSQETGQRQETQYF
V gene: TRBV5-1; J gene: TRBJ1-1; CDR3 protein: CASSLGGPSVRTEAFF
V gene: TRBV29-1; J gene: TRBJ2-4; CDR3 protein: CSVLRGKNIQYF
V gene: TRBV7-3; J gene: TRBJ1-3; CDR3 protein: CASSQGQSGNTIYF
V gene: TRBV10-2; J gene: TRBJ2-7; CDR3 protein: CASTSTVNYEQYF
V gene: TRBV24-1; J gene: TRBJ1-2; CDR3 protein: CATSPPRCRVDYGYTF
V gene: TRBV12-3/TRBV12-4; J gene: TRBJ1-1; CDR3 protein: CASTGQLNTEAFF
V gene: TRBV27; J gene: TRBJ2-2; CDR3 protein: CASSFSGELFF
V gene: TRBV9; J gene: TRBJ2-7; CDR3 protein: CASSVGGPEQYF
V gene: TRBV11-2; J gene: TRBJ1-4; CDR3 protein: CASSPTVPTNEKLFF
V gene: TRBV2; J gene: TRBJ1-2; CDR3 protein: CASGVGSGGYTF
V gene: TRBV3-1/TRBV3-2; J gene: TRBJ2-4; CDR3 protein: CASSDSTGAQAKNIQYF